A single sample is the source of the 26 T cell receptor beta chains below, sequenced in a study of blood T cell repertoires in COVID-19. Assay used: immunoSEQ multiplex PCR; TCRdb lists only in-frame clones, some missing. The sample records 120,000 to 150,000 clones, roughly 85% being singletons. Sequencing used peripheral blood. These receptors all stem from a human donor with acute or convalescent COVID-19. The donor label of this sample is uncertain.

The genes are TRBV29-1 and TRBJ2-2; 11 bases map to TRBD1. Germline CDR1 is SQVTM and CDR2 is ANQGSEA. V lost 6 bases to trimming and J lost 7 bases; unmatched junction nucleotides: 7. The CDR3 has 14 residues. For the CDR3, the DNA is TGCAGCGTAGAGAGGGACAGGGGGATCGGGGAGCTGTTTTTT. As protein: CSVERDRGIGELFF.

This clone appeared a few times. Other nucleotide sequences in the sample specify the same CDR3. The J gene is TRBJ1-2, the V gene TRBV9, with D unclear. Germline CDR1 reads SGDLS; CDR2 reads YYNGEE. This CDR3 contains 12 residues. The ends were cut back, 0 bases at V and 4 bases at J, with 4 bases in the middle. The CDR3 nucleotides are TGTGCCAGCAGCGTAGACGGCTATGGCTACACCTTC. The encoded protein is CASSVDGYGYTF. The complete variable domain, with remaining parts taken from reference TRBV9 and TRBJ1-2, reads DSGVTQTPKHLITATGQRVTLRCSPRSGDLSVYWYQQSLDQGLQFLIQYYNGEERAKGNILERFSAQQFPDLHSELNLSSLELGDSALYFCASSVDGYGYTFGSGTRLTVV.

CDR3 coding DNA: TGTGCCACTGCTACAGGGGGGTCTTCTCGGGGCTACACCTTC. Translated: CATATGGSSRGYTF. The chain has TRBV15 and TRBJ1-2, with 8 positions matching TRBD1. The CDR3 covers 14 residues. The trim removed 9 bases at V and 8 bases at J, leaving 14 bases unmatched. Germline CDR1 and CDR2: LNHNV and YYDKDF (reference sequence).

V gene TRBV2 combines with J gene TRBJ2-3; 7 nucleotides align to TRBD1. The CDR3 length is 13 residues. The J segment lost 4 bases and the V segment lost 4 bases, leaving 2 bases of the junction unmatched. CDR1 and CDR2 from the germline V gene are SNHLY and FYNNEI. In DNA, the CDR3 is TGTGCCAGCAGTGGGGACAGTGCAGATACGCAGTATTTT. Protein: CASSGDSADTQYF.

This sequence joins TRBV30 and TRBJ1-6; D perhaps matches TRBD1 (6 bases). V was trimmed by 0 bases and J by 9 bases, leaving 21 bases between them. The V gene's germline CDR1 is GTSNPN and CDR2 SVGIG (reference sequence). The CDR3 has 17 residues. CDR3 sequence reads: CAWSVRQGTTLGSPLHF. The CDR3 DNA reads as TGTGCCTGGAGTGTACGGCAGGGGACCACTTTAGGTTCACCCCTCCACTTT.

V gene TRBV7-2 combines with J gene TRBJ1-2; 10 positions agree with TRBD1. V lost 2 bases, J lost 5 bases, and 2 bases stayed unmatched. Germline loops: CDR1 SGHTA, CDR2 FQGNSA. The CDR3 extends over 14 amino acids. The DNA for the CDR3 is TGTGCCAGCAGCTTACAGGACAGGGGGTATGGCTACACCTTC. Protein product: CASSLQDRGYGYTF.

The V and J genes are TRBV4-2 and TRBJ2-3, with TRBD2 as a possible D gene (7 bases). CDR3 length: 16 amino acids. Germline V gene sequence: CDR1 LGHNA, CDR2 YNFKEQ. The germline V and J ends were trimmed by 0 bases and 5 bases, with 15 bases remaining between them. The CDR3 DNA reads TGTGCCAGCAGCCAAGAGGTGGGGGGGGCAGGAGATACGCAGTATTTT. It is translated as CASSQEVGGAGDTQYF.

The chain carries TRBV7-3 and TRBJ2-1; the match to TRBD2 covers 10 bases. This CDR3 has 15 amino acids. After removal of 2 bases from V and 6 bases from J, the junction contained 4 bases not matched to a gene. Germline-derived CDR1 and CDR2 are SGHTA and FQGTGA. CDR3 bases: TGTGCCAGCAGCTTATGGACTAGCGGATCCAATGAGCAGTTCTTC. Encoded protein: CASSLWTSGSNEQFF.

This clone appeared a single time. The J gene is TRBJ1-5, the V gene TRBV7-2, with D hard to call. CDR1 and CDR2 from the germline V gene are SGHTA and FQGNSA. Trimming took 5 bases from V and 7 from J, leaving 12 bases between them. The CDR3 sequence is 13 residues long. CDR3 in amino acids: CASSVSLYQPQHF. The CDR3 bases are TGTGCCAGCAGCGTTAGTTTGTACCAGCCCCAGCATTTT.

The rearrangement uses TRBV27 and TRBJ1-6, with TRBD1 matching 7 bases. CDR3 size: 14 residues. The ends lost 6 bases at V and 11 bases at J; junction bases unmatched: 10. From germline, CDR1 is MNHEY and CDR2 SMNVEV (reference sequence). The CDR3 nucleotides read TGTGCCAGCAGCCCGACGAAGACAGGGACACCCCTCCACTTT. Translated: CASSPTKTGTPLHF.

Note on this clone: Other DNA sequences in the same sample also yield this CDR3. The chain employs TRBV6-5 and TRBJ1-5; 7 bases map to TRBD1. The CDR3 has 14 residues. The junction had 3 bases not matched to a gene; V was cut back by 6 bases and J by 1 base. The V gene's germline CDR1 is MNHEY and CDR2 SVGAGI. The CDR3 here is CASSPGQSNQPQHF. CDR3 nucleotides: TGTGCCAGCAGCCCGGGACAGAGCAATCAGCCCCAGCATTTT.

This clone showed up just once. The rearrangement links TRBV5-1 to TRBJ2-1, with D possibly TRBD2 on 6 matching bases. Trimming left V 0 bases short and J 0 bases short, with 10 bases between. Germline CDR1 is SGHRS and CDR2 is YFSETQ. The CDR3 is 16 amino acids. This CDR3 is CASSLGGASSYNEQFF. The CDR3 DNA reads TGCGCCAGCAGCTTGGGCGGGGCAAGCTCCTACAATGAGCAGTTCTTC.

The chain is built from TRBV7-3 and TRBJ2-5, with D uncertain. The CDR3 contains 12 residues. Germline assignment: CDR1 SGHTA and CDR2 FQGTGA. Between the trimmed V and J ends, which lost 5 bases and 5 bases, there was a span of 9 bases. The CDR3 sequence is CASSAYRETQYF. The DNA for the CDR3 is TGTGCCAGCAGCGCTTATCGGGAGACCCAGTACTTC.

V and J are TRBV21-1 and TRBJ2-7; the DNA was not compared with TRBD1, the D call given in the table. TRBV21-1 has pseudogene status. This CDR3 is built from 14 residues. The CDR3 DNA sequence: TGTGCCAGCAGCAAAGGCCGGGACAGCTACGAGCAGTACGTC. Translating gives CASSKGRDSYEQYV.

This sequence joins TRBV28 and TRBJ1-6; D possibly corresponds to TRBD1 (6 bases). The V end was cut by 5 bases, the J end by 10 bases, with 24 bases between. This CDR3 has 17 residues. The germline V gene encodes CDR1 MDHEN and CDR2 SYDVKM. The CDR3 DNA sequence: TGTGCCAGCAGTCCCCCGGGGGGCAGGGTAAGGCGCTCACCCCTCCACTTT. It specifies CASSPPGGRVRRSPLHF.

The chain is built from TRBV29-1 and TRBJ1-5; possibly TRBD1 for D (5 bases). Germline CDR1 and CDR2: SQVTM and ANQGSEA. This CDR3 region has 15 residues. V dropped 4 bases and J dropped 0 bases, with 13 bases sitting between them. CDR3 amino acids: CSVVFWGDSNQPQHF. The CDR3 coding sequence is TGCAGCGTTGTTTTCTGGGGGGATAGCAATCAGCCCCAGCATTTT.

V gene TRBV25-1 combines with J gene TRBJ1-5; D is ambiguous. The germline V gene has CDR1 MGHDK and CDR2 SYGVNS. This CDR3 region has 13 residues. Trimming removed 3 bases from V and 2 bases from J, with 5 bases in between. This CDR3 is CASSEAGNQPQHF. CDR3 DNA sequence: TGTGCCAGCAGTGAGGCAGGCAATCAGCCCCAGCATTTT.

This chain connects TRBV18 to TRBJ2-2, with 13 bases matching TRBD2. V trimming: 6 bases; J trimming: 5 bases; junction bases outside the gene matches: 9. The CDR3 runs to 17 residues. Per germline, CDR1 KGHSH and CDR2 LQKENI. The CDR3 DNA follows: TGTGCCAGCTCTTTTCGGACTAGCGGGAGTGGGACCGGGGAGCTGTTTTTT. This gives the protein CASSFRTSGSGTGELFF.

CDR3 in amino acids: CASSLRTGDGNTIYF. CDR3 in DNA: TGTGCCAGCAGCTTAAGGACAGGGGATGGAAACACCATATATTTT. The chain combines TRBV5-4 with TRBJ1-3, with 9 bases aligning to TRBD1. This CDR3 has 15 amino acids. The trim removed 2 bases at V and 3 bases at J, leaving 3 bases unmatched. From germline, CDR1 is SGHNT and CDR2 YYREEE (reference sequence).

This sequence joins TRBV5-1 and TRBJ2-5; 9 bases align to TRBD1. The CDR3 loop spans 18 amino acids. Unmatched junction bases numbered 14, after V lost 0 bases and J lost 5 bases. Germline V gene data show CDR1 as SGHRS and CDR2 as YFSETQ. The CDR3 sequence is CASSLVSRTGVIGETQYF. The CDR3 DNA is TGCGCCAGCAGCTTGGTCTCAAGGACAGGGGTGATCGGGGAGACCCAGTACTTC.

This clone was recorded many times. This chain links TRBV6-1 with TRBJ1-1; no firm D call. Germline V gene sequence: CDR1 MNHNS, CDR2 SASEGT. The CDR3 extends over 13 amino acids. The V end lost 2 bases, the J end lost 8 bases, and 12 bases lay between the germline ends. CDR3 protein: CASSERYSLEAFF. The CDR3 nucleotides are TGTGCCAGCAGTGAAAGATACAGCTTAGAAGCTTTCTTT.

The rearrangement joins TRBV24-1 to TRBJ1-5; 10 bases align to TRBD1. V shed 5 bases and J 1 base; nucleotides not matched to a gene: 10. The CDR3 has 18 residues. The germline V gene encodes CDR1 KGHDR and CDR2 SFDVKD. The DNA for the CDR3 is TGTGCCACCAGTGGGGAGACAGGGGGCGCTGGGAGCAATCAGCCCCAGCATTTT. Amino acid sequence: CATSGETGGAGSNQPQHF.

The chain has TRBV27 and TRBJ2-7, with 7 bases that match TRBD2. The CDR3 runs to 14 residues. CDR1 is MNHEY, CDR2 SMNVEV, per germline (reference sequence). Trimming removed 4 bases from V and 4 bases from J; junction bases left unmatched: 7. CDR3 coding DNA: TGTGCCAGCAGTTCTGCGGGGGATGGGTACGAGCAGTACTTC. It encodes CASSSAGDGYEQYF.

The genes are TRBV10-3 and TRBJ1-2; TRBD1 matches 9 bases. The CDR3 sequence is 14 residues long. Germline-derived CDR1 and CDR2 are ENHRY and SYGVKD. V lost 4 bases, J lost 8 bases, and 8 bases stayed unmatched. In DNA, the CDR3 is TGTGCCATCAGTGCTTCACAGGGGGCTGGAGGCTACACCTTC. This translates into CAISASQGAGGYTF.

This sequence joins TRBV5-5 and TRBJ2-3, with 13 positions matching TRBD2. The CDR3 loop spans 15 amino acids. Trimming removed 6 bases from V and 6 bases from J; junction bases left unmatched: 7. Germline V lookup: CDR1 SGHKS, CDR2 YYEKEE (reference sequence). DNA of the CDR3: TGTGCCAGCATAACTAGCGGGGGGGTTATGGATACGCAGTATTTT. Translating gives CASITSGGVMDTQYF.

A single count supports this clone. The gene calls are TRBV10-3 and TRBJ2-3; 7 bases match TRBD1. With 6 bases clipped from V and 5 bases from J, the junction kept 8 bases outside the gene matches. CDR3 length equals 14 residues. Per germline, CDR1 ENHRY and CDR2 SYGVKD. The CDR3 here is CAIRTGQQEDTQYF. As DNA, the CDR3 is TGTGCCATCAGGACAGGGCAACAGGAAGATACGCAGTATTTT.